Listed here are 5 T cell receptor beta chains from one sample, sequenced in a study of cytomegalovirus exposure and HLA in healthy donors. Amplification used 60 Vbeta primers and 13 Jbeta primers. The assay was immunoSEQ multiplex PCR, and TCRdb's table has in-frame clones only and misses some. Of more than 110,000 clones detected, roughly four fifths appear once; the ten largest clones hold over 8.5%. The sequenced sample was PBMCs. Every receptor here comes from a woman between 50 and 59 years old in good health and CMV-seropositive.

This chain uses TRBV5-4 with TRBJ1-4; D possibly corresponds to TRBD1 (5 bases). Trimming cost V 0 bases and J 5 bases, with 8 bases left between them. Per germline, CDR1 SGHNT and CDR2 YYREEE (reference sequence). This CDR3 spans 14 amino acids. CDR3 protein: CASSLARGNEKLFF. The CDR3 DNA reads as TGTGCCAGCAGCTTGGCGCGGGGGAATGAAAAACTGTTTTTT.

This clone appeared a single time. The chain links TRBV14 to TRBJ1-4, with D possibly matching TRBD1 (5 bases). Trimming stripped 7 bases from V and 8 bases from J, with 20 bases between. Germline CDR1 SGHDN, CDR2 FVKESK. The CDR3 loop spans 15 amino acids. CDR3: CASNMRGGGSEKLFF. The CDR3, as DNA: TGTGCCAGCAATATGCGGGGCGGTGGCAGCGAAAAACTGTTTTTT. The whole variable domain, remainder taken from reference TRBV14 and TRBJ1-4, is EAGVTQFPSHSVIEKGQTVTLRCDPISGHDNLYWYRRVMGKEIKFLLHFVKESKQDESGMPNNRFLAERTGGTYSTLKVQPAELEDSGVYFCASNMRGGGSEKLFFGSGTQLSVL.

Here the CDR3 DNA reads TGCGCCAGCAGCTTGACAGGACAGGGGGCTAACACTGAAGCTTTCTTT. The encoded protein is CASSLTGQGANTEAFF. The chain recombines TRBV5-1 with TRBJ1-1; 11 nucleotides align to TRBD1. The CDR3 consists of 16 residues. J lost 2 bases, V lost 1 base, and 4 bases had no gene match. The germline gives CDR1 SGHRS, CDR2 YFSETQ.

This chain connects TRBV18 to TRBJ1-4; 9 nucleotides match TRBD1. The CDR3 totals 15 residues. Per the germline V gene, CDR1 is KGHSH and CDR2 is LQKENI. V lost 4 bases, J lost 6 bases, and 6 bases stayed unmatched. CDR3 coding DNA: TGTGCCAGCTCACTCCGGGACAGGGCTGATGAAAAACTGTTTTTT. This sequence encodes CASSLRDRADEKLFF.

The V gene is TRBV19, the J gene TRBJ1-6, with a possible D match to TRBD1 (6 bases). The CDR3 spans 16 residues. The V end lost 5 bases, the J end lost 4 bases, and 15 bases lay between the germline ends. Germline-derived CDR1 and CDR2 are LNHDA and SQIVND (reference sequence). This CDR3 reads CASSALQGPYNSPLHF. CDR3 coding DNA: TGTGCCAGTAGTGCATTACAGGGACCTTATAATTCACCCCTCCACTTT.